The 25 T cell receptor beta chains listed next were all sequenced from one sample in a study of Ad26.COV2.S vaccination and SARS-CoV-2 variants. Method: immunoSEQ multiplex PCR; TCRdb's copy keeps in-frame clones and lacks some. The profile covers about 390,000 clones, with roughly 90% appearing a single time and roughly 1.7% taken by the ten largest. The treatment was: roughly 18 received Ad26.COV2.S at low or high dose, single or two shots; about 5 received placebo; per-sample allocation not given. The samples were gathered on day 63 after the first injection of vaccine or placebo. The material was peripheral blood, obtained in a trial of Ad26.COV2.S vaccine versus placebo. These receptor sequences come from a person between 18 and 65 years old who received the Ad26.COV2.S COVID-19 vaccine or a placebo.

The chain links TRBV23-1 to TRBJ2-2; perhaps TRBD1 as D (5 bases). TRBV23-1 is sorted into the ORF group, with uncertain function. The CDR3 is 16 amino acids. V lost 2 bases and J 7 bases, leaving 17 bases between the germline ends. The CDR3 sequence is CASSQGAATRSGELFF. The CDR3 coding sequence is TGCGCCAGCAGTCAAGGGGCAGCGACTCGTAGCGGGGAGCTGTTTTTT.

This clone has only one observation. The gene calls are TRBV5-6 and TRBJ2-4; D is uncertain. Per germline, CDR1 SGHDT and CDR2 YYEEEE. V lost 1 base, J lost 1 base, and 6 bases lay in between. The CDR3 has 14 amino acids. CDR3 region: CASSLTEAKNIQYF. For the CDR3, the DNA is TGTGCCAGCAGCTTGACAGAGGCCAAAAACATTCAGTACTTC.

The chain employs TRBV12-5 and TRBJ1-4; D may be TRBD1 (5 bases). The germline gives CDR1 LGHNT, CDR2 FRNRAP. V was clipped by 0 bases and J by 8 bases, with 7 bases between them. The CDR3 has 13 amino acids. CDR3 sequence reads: CASGLVGGEKLFF. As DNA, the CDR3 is TGTGCTAGTGGTTTGGTGGGGGGGGAAAAACTGTTTTTT.

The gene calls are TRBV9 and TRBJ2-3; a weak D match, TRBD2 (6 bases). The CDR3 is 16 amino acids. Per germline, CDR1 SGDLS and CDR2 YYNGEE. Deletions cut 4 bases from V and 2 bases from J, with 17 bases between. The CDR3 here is CASSSLGTSLTDTQYF. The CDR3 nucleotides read TGTGCCAGCAGCTCCCTCGGTACTAGCCTCACAGATACGCAGTATTTT.

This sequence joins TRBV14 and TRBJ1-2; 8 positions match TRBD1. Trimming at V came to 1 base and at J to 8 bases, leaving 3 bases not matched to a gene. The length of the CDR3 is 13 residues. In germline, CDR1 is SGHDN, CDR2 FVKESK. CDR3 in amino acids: CASSQGDRGGYTF. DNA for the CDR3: TGTGCCAGCAGCCAAGGTGACAGGGGCGGCTACACCTTC.

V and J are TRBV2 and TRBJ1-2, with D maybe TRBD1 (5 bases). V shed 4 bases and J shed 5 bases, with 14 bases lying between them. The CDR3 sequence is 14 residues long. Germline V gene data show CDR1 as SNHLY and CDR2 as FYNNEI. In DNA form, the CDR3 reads TGTGCCAGCAGTGTGATGACAGCCCCTTATGGCTACACCTTC. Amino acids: CASSVMTAPYGYTF.

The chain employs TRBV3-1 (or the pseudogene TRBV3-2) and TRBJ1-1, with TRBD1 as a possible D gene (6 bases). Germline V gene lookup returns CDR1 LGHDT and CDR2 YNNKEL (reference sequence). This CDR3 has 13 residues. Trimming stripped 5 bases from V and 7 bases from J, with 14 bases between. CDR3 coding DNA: TGTGCCAGCAGCTTAACAGGGATAGGTGAAGCTTTCTTT. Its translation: CASSLTGIGEAFF.

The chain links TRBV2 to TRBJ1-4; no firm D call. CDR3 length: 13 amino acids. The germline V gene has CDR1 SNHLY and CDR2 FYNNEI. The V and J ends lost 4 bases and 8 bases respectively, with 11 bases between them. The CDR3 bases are TGTGCCAGCAGTGCTGGGGTAGGGGAAAAACTGTTTTTT. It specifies CASSAGVGEKLFF. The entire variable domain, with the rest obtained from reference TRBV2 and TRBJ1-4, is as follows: EPEVTQTPSHQVTQMGQEVILRCVPISNHLYFYWYRQILGQKVEFLVSFYNNEISEKSEIFDDQFSVERPDGSNFTLKIRSTKLEDSAMYFCASSAGVGEKLFFGSGTQLSVL.

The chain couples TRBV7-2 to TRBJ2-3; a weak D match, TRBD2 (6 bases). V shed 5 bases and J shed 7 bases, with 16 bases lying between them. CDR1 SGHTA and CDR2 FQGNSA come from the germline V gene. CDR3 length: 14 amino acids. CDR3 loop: CASSLTRTTHTQYF. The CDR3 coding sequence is TGTGCCAGCAGCCTAACTCGGACTACCCATACGCAGTATTTT.

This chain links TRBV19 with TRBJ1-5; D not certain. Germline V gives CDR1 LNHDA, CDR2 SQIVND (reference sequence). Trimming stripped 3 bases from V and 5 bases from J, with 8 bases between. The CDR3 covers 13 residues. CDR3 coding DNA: TGTGCCAGTAGTATGGCCCTATATCAGCCCCAGCATTTT. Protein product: CASSMALYQPQHF.

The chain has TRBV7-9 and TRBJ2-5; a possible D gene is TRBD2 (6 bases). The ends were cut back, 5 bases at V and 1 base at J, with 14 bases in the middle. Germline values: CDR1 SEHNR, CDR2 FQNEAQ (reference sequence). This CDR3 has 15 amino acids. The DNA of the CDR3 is TGTGCCAGCAGCGCAGTTGGCGGGATCCAAGAGACCCAGTACTTC. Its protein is CASSAVGGIQETQYF.

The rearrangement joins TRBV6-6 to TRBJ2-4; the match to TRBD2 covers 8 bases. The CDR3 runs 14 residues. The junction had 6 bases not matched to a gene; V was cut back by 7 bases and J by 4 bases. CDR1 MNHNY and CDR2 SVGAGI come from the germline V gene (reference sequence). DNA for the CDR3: TGTGCCAGCACCACGGGGGGGTCTAAAAACATTCAGTACTTC. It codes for CASTTGGSKNIQYF.

CDR3 nucleotide sequence: TGTGCCAGCAGCCTGGGGGGGACGGTCTACGAGCAGTACTTC. This gives the protein CASSLGGTVYEQYF. The chain joins TRBV5-4 to TRBJ2-7; 7 bases align to TRBD2. V was pared by 4 bases and J by 3 bases, with 7 bases of the junction left unmatched. Per germline, CDR1 SGHNT and CDR2 YYREEE (reference sequence). The CDR3 runs 14 residues. Drawing the rest from reference TRBV5-4 and TRBJ2-7, the complete variable domain is ETGVTQSPTHLIKTRGQQVTLRCSSQSGHNTVSWYQQALGQGPQFIFQYYREEENGRGNFPPRFSGLQFPNYSSELNVNALELDDSALYLCASSLGGTVYEQYFGPGTRLTVT.

CDR3 sequence reads: CASNLPPLPGTGGNSPLHF. The CDR3, as DNA: TGTGCCAGCAATCTACCACCACTACCCGGGACAGGGGGCAATTCACCCCTCCACTTT. The J gene is TRBJ1-6, the V gene TRBV21-1; TRBD1 was called by the table and not checked on the DNA. TRBV21-1 is designated a pseudogene. This CDR3 is built from 19 residues.

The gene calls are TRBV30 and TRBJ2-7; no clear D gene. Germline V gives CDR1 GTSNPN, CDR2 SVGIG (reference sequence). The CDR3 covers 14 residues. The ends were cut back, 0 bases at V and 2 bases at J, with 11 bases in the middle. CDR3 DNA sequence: TGTGCCTGGAGTGTGGTAGACTCCCCCTACGAGCAGTACTTC. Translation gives CAWSVVDSPYEQYF.

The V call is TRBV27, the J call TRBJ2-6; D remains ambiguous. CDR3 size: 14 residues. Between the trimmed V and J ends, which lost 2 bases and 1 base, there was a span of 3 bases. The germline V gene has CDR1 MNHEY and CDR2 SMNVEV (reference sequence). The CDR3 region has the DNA TGTGCCAGCAGTTTAGGGTCTGGGGCCAACGTCCTGACTTTC. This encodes CASSLGSGANVLTF.

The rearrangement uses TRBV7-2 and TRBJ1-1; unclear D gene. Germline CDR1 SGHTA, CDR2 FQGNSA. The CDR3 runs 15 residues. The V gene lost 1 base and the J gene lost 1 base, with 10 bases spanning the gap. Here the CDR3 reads CASSLVRQTNTEAFF. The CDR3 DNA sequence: TGTGCCAGCAGCTTAGTGCGTCAGACGAACACTGAAGCTTTCTTT.

The CDR3: CASSLVAGTGLNTEAFF. CDR3 sequence (DNA): TGTGCCAGCAGCTTAGTCGCCGGGACAGGGTTGAACACTGAAGCTTTCTTT. This sequence joins TRBV5-6 and TRBJ1-1; 9 nucleotides match TRBD1. Germline loops: CDR1 SGHDT, CDR2 YYEEEE. The J segment lost 0 bases and the V segment lost 2 bases, leaving 8 bases of the junction unmatched. The CDR3 has 17 amino acids. Using reference TRBV5-6 and TRBJ1-1 for the parts outside the CDR3, the full variable domain is DAGVTQSPTHLIKTRGQQVTLRCSPKSGHDTVSWYQQALGQGPQFIFQYYEEEERQRGNFPDRFSGHQFPNYSSELNVNALLLGDSALYLCASSLVAGTGLNTEAFFGQGTRLTVV.

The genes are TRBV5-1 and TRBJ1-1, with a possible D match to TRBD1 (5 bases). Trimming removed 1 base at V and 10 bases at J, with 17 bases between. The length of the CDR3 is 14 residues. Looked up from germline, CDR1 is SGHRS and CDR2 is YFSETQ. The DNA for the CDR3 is TGCGCCAGCAGCTTGCAGGGCCTATCGGGGGTAGCTTTCTTT. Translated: CASSLQGLSGVAFF.

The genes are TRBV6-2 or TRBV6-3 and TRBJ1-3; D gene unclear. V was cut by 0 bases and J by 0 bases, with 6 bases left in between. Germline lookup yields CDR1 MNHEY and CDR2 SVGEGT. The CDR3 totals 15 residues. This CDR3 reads CASSYSGYSGNTIYF. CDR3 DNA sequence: TGTGCCAGCAGTTACTCCGGCTACTCTGGAAACACCATATATTTT.

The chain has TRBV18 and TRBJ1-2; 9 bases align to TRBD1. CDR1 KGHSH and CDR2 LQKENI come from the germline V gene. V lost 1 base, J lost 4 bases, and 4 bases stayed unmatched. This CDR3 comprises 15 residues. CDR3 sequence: CASSPLQGASYGYTF. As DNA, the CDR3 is TGTGCCAGCTCACCACTACAGGGGGCGAGCTATGGCTACACCTTC. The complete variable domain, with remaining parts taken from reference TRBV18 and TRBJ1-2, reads NAGVMQNPRHLVRRRGQEARLRCSPMKGHSHVYWYRQLPEEGLKFMVYLQKENIIDESGMPKERFSAEFPKEGPSILRIQQVVRGDSAAYFCASSPLQGASYGYTFGSGTRLTVV.

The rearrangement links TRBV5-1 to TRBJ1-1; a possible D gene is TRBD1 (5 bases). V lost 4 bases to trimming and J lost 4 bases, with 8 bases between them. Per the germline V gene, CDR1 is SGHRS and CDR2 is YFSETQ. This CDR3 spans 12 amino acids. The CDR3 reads CASSTTGTEAFF. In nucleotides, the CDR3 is TGCGCCAGCAGCACCACAGGCACTGAAGCTTTCTTT.

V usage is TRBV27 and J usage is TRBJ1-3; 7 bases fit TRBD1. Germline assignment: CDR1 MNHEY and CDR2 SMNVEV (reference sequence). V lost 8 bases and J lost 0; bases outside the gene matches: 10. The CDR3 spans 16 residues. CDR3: CASGNRQGLSGNTIYF. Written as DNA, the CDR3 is TGTGCCAGCGGAAACCGACAGGGCCTCTCTGGAAACACCATATATTTT.

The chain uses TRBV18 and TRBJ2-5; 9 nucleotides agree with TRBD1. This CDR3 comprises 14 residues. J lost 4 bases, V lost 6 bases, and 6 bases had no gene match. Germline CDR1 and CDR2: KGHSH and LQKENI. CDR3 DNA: TGTGCCAGCTCCCGGACAGGGGCGGGAGAGACCCAGTACTTC. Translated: CASSRTGAGETQYF.

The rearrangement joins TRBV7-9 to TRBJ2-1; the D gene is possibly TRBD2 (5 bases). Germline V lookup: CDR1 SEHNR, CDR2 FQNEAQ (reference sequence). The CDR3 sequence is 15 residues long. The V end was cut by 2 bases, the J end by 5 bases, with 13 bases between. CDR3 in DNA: TGTGCCAGCAGCTTACCCCGGGGATTCGACAATGAGCAGTTCTTC. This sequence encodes CASSLPRGFDNEQFF.